This entry is about one T cell receptor beta chain. There is no known antigen for this receptor. The input lacks base qualities; no much larger clone sits a single base away. The record originates from a study of cytotoxic CD8 clonotypes in ibrutinib-treated CLL (dated by TCRdb to the early 2020s). As for the study more broadly: The cohort included roughly 15 treatment-naive and ten to twelve relapsed/refractory patients; about 18 were IGHV unmutated. Partial responses were observed in 24 patients and complete responses in 2; after a median follow-up of around 68 months, remission was maintained in 15 or so patients and progression was observed in about twelve. Samples at response were collected after a median of about 13 months of treatment, with a range of about 6 to 36 months. On average, each sample had about 250,000 productive templates and approximately 89,000 productive rearrangements. Of the approximately 90 people in the trial, about two dozen had longitudinal samples available. Cryopreserved peripheral blood mononuclear cells were collected before treatment, at response, and at either disease progression or sustained remission. Every remission and progressive disease sample was obtained while ibrutinib was still being received by the patients. The full study reports these points: Public clonotypes were found to be uncommon and were observed to contract or remain stable during treatment; the increase in clonality was shown to reflect expansion of private clonotypes at ibrutinib response. At ibrutinib response clonality went up, during sustained remission it held steady, and at progression it dropped back toward baseline. Sampling times were not matched between sustained-remission and progressing patients, and lymph node repertoires were not studied. At baseline, clonality was higher than in age-matched healthy donors and showed a strong correlation with circulating CD8+ T-cell counts.

The germline V gene supplies CDR1 MGHRA and CDR2 YSYEKL. Clipping removes 3 bases from V and 4 bases from J, with 9 as the unmatched junction base count. From its cysteine to its phenylalanine, the CDR3 spans 16 amino acids. This entry keeps only the CDR3 DNA: 48 bases, framed from base 1. The sample's time point, from its label and the paper: 12 to 13 months on ibrutinib. Roughly 1.9 micrograms of genomic DNA were extracted from cryopreserved PBMCs for TCR beta library preparation. Longitudinal blood samples from CLL patients on ibrutinib monotherapy underwent high-throughput TCR beta sequencing. The patients took part in an open-label, single-center phase 2 trial of ibrutinib monotherapy. A MiSeq instrument was used for deep resolution sequencing, which targeted depths ranging from 1 in 1 million up to 1 in 200,000 T cells, with coverage averaging 10x for each clonotype. The immunoSEQ hsTCRB Kit was used to generate the TCR beta libraries. From the authors' description of their analysis: The data were analyzed with ImmunoSEQ Analyzer and ImmunoSEQ Data Assistant, and V, D and J gene assignments followed IMGT definitions. Clonality, which ranges from 0 to 1, was calculated by subtracting the normalized Shannon entropy of productive rearrangement frequencies from one. Only overrepresented clonotypes making up at least 0.05% of each patient's repertoire were included in the public clonotype analysis. Some twelve repertoires from age-matched healthy donors, obtained from immuneACCESS, served as clonality controls. Held by TCRdb, this immuneACCESS table contains in-frame sequences only and omits some clones. Under half of the omission traces to an unresolved V gene where checked; the cause of the rest is unknown. D and trimming were read from the DNA, whereas the V and J calls and clone size are those reported in that table. The sample yields approximately 190,000 clones; roughly 65% were counted once. The ten top clones hold more than 4.5% of the sample.

The sequence joins TRBV4-1 to TRBJ1-1, with 9 bases aligning to TRBD1. This receptor was taken from a human donor with chronic lymphocytic leukemia. The sequences come from PBMCs, collected after 12 months of ibrutinib treatment. The DNA sequence reads TGCGCCAGCAGCCACCGGCTACAGGGGGCTAGCACTGAAGCTTTCTTT. It codes for CASSHRLQGASTEAFF.